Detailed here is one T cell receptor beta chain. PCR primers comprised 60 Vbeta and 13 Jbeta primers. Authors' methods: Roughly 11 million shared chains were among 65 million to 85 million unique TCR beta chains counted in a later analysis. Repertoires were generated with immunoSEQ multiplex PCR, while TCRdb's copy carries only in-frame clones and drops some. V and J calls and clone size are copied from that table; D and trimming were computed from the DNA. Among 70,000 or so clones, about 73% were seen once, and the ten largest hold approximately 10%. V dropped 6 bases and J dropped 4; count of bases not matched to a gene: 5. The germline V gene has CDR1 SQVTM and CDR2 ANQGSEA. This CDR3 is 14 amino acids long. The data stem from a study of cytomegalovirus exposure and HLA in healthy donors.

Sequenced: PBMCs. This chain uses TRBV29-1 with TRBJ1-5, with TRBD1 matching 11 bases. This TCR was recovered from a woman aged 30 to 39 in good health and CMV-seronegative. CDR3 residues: CSVRTGGRNQPQHF. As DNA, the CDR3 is TGCAGCGTGCGGACAGGGGGCCGGAATCAGCCCCAGCATTTT.